Given below is one T cell receptor (beta chain) in context. As yet, its antigen is unknown. The sample is drawn from a study of T cell repertoires in aging, cancer and after chemotherapy. TRB rearrangements spanning V, D and J were amplified using mixed TRB-A/B primers. TCRdb reanalysed the multiplex PCR reads using MiXCR and keeps one entry per CDR3 protein. This repertoire shows over 9,000 distinct CDR3 sequences, approximately 40% found once; its top ten account for 9.9%. TCR beta rearrangements were amplified from peripheral blood genomic DNA. Germline-derived CDR1 and CDR2 are MNHEY and SMNVEV (reference sequence). V lost 6 bases to trimming and J lost 6 bases; unmatched junction nucleotides: 6. The CDR3 is 13 amino acids. Findings and caveats of the study: Untreated cancer patients had significantly lower blood TCR diversity than age-matched healthy donors. In each cancer cohort, median generation probability increased across chemotherapy, suggesting thymic output rebounded.

The source of this sequence is a human donor in good health. The gene calls are TRBV27 and TRBJ2-7; 9 positions match TRBD1. The sequencing input was blood. The CDR3: CASSPGQGSEQYF. CDR3 sequence (DNA): TGTGCCAGCAGCCCGGGACAGGGTTCCGAGCAGTACTTC.